Listed here is a single T cell receptor (beta chain). Its antigen is undetermined. This entry belongs to a study of cytomegalovirus exposure and HLA in healthy donors. General study points: Among TCR sequences, most were rare, though some public TCRs appeared in many donors. Reports credit the classifier with highly specific, highly sensitive diagnosis of cytomegalovirus status. According to a later analysis, TCR clusters from the first cohort tended to co-occur in the approximately 130 validation repertoires.

The CDR3 consists of 13 residues. Trimming removed 2 bases from V and 0 bases from J, with 5 bases in between. From germline, CDR1 is SGHDT and CDR2 YYEEEE. The table came from immunoSEQ multiplex PCR; TCRdb's copy has only in-frame clones and leaves some out. The data show 150,000 to 200,000 clones, around nine tenths seen once. The chain combines TRBV5-6 with TRBJ1-1; TRBD1 is a possible D gene (5 bases). Sequenced: PBMCs. This clonotype was obtained from a man in his late teens or twenties in good health and CMV-seropositive. CDR3 nucleotides: TGTGCCAGCAGCTTCAGGGTGAACACTGAAGCTTTCTTT. Translation gives CASSFRVNTEAFF.